The rows below give T cell receptor beta chains drawn from one sample of a study of T cell repertoires in aging, cancer and after chemotherapy. One entry per CDR3 protein, called by TCRdb with MiXCR from the multiplex PCR reads. The table lists 10,000 to 15,000 distinct CDR3 sequences, less than 25% of them singletons, with approximately 5.7% in the top ten. What was sequenced was blood. Receptors were obtained from a human donor in good health. The CDR3 runs from the conserved cysteine through the conserved F or W. D genes are given only for firm matches. For some rows the clone size is stated as once, few or many, or as a class when expanded; others skip it.

D gene: TRBD1
J gene: TRBJ1-1
V gene: TRBV5-5
clone size: few
CDR3 protein: CASSLRTGNTEAFF
CDR3 DNA: TGTGCCAGCAGCTTGCGGACAGGGAACACTGAAGCTTTCTTT

D gene: NA
J gene: TRBJ1-2
V gene: TRBV12-3/TRBV12-4
clone size: few
CDR3 protein: CASSYQPEGLDYGYTF
CDR3 DNA: TGTGCCAGCAGTTATCAACCCGAGGGTTTAGATTATGGCTACACCTTC

D gene: NA
J gene: TRBJ1-4
V gene: TRBV5-4
clone size: NA
CDR3 protein: CASSSTGTANEKLFF
CDR3 DNA: TGTGCCAGCAGCTCCACAGGGACGGCTAATGAAAAACTGTTTTTT

D gene: NA
J gene: TRBJ2-7
V gene: TRBV10-1
clone size: medium-sized
CDR3 protein: CASSVGHTYEQYF
CDR3 DNA: TGCGCCAGCAGTGTAGGACATACCTACGAGCAGTACTTC

D gene: TRBD1
J gene: TRBJ2-7
V gene: TRBV6-1
clone size: few
CDR3 protein: CASSVKGQGPHEQYF
CDR3 DNA: TGTGCCAGCAGTGTTAAAGGACAGGGCCCCCACGAGCAGTACTTC

D gene: NA
J gene: TRBJ2-7
V gene: TRBV6-2/TRBV6-3
clone size: few
CDR3 protein: CASSYPDGTYEQYF
CDR3 DNA: TGTGCCAGCAGTTACCCTGACGGTACCTACGAGCAGTACTTC

D gene: TRBD2
J gene: TRBJ2-3
V gene: TRBV20-1
clone size: NA
CDR3 protein: CSVERALAGRRYF
CDR3 DNA: TGCAGTGTCGAGAGAGCCTTAGCGGGGCGGCGGTATTTT

D gene: NA
J gene: TRBJ1-2
V gene: TRBV6-5
clone size: NA
CDR3 protein: CASSLRQSSNYGYTF
CDR3 DNA: TGTGCCAGCAGTCTACGACAGTCGTCTAACTATGGCTACACCTTC

D gene: TRBD2
J gene: TRBJ2-2
V gene: TRBV5-1
clone size: NA
CDR3 protein: CASSPGGGLRTGELFF
CDR3 DNA: TGCGCCAGCAGCCCGGGGGGGGGGCTACGCACCGGGGAGCTGTTTTTT

D gene: NA
J gene: TRBJ1-5
V gene: TRBV7-3
clone size: NA
CDR3 protein: CASSLNRDQPQHF
CDR3 DNA: TGTGCCAGCAGCTTAAACAGGGATCAGCCCCAGCATTTT

D gene: NA
J gene: TRBJ2-2
V gene: TRBV6-6
clone size: many
CDR3 protein: CASSFRLNTGELFF
CDR3 DNA: TGTGCCAGCAGTTTCCGACTGAACACCGGGGAGCTGTTTTTT

D gene: NA
J gene: TRBJ2-3
V gene: TRBV25-1
clone size: few
CDR3 protein: CASSESTVTAQYF
CDR3 DNA: TGTGCCAGCAGTGAATCGACGGTTACTGCGCAGTATTTT

D gene: NA
J gene: TRBJ1-2
V gene: TRBV30
clone size: medium-sized
CDR3 protein: CAWSRYPGELGGYTF
CDR3 DNA: TGTGCCTGGAGCCGTTATCCGGGGGAACTCGGTGGCTACACCTTC

D gene: TRBD2
J gene: TRBJ2-1
V gene: TRBV4-2
clone size: NA
CDR3 protein: CASSQDLTSGGGGEQFF
CDR3 DNA: TGTGCCAGCAGCCAAGATCTTACTAGCGGGGGCGGGGGGGAGCAGTTCTTC

D gene: NA
J gene: TRBJ1-5
V gene: TRBV19
clone size: many
CDR3 protein: CASSIRGVYQPQHF
CDR3 DNA: TGTGCCAGTAGTATCAGAGGGGTTTATCAGCCCCAGCATTTT

D gene: NA
J gene: TRBJ1-2
V gene: TRBV10-3
clone size: many
CDR3 protein: CAISEDWVEMDPSYGYTF
CDR3 DNA: TGTGCCATCAGTGAGGATTGGGTGGAGATGGATCCAAGCTATGGCTACACCTTC

D gene: TRBD1
J gene: TRBJ2-7
V gene: TRBV7-2
clone size: few
CDR3 protein: CASTEDRATYEQYF
CDR3 DNA: TGTGCCAGCACCGAAGACAGGGCAACTTACGAGCAGTACTTC

D gene: NA
J gene: TRBJ1-5
V gene: TRBV5-1
clone size: NA
CDR3 protein: CASSLGEINQPQHF
CDR3 DNA: TGCGCCAGCAGCTTGGGAGAGATAAATCAGCCCCAGCATTTT

D gene: TRBD1
J gene: TRBJ2-3
V gene: TRBV5-4
clone size: NA
CDR3 protein: CASSYRGGTDTQYF
CDR3 DNA: TGTGCCAGCAGCTACAGGGGTGGGACAGATACGCAGTATTTT

D gene: NA
J gene: TRBJ1-1
V gene: TRBV7-9
clone size: NA
CDR3 protein: CASSLGSGSGTEAFF
CDR3 DNA: TGTGCCAGCAGCTTAGGATCAGGGTCGGGCACTGAAGCTTTCTTT

D gene: NA
J gene: TRBJ1-1
V gene: TRBV10-3
clone size: medium-sized
CDR3 protein: CAIRGGNTEAFF
CDR3 DNA: TGTGCCATCAGGGGGGGGAACACTGAAGCTTTCTTT

D gene: NA
J gene: TRBJ2-7
V gene: TRBV5-5
clone size: medium-sized
CDR3 protein: CASSFLPEHNEQYF
CDR3 DNA: TGTGCCAGCAGCTTTCTCCCGGAGCATAACGAGCAGTACTTC

D gene: NA
J gene: TRBJ1-1
V gene: TRBV20-1
clone size: NA
CDR3 protein: CSASIPGTNTEAFF
CDR3 DNA: TGCAGTGCTAGTATCCCAGGGACGAACACTGAAGCTTTCTTT

D gene: TRBD1
J gene: TRBJ2-7
V gene: TRBV7-2
clone size: medium-sized
CDR3 protein: CASSLGTGIYEQYF
CDR3 DNA: TGTGCCAGCAGCTTAGGGACAGGGATCTACGAGCAGTACTTC

D gene: NA
J gene: TRBJ2-1
V gene: TRBV7-2
clone size: NA
CDR3 protein: CASSPDRFYEQFF
CDR3 DNA: TGTGCCAGCAGCCCAGACAGATTCTACGAGCAGTTCTTC

D gene: NA
J gene: TRBJ1-5
V gene: TRBV6-2/TRBV6-3
clone size: NA
CDR3 protein: CASRRGGADQPQHF
CDR3 DNA: TGTGCCAGCAGGCGAGGGGGGGCGGATCAGCCCCAGCATTTT

D gene: NA
J gene: TRBJ2-1
V gene: TRBV24-1
clone size: NA
CDR3 protein: CATSGSPRTAEQFF
CDR3 DNA: TGTGCCACCAGTGGTTCCCCGCGGACGGCTGAGCAGTTCTTC

D gene: TRBD2
J gene: TRBJ2-3
V gene: TRBV6-4
clone size: NA
CDR3 protein: CASSDGTSGGTDTQYF
CDR3 DNA: TGTGCCAGCAGTGACGGGACTAGCGGGGGCACAGATACGCAGTATTTT